The 25 T cell receptor beta chains presented below share a single source sample, sequenced in a study of blood T cell repertoires in COVID-19. Profiling relied on immunoSEQ multiplex PCR, and the TCRdb table lists in-frame clones only, not all of them. The data contain over 150,000 clones, 80% to 85% of them singletons. Source material: peripheral blood. These receptors were taken from a man aged 65 to 85 with active or convalescent COVID-19.

This clone occurred many times. The chain couples TRBV9 to TRBJ2-5; TRBD1 matches at 8 bases. The length of the CDR3 is 15 residues. Losses at the gene ends were 4 bases for V and 2 bases for J; bases not matched to a gene: 7. CDR1 and CDR2 (germline): SGDLS, YYNGEE. The CDR3 protein is CASSLLQGGQETQYF. The CDR3 nucleotides are TGTGCCAGCAGCTTGCTACAGGGGGGACAAGAGACCCAGTACTTC.

CDR3 sequence reads: CASGLPSRPQHF. Here the CDR3 DNA reads TGTGCTAGTGGTTTGCCGAGTCGGCCCCAGCATTTT. The chain joins TRBV12-5 to TRBJ1-5; D is ambiguous. Between the trimmed V and J ends, which lost 2 bases and 9 bases, there was a span of 8 bases. The germline V gene encodes CDR1 LGHNT and CDR2 FRNRAP. CDR3 length equals 12 residues.

The chain recombines TRBV24-1 with TRBJ2-1; D uncertain. The CDR3 has 14 amino acids. From germline, CDR1 is KGHDR and CDR2 SFDVKD. V lost 5 bases, J lost 2 bases, and 9 bases lay in between. CDR3: CATSGLEPYNEQFF. The CDR3 nucleotides read TGTGCCACCAGTGGGCTAGAACCCTACAATGAGCAGTTCTTC.

The chain links TRBV18 to TRBJ1-2; 10 nucleotides align to TRBD1. There are 16 residues in the CDR3. The germline V gene has CDR1 KGHSH and CDR2 LQKENI. The junction had 7 bases not matched to a gene; V was cut back by 2 bases and J by 4 bases. CDR3 amino acids: CASSPGRDRGTYGYTF. CDR3 bases: TGTGCCAGCTCACCAGGAAGGGACAGGGGTACCTATGGCTACACCTTC. The complete variable domain, with remaining parts taken from reference TRBV18 and TRBJ1-2, reads NAGVMQNPRHLVRRRGQEARLRCSPMKGHSHVYWYRQLPEEGLKFMVYLQKENIIDESGMPKERFSAEFPKEGPSILRIQQVVRGDSAAYFCASSPGRDRGTYGYTFGSGTRLTVV.

V usage is TRBV11-2 and J usage is TRBJ2-3, with TRBD2 matching over 11 bases. The CDR3 spans 17 residues. V shed 1 base, J shed 0 bases, and the junction held 3 bases outside the gene matches. CDR1 is SGHAT and CDR2 is FQNNGV in the germline V gene. CDR3 loop: CASSLVSGGDSTDTQYF. The DNA of the CDR3 is TGTGCCAGCAGCTTAGTTAGCGGGGGGGATAGCACAGATACGCAGTATTTT.

The rearrangement uses TRBV30 and TRBJ1-2, with 10 bases fitting TRBD1. The germline CDR1 and CDR2 sequences are GTSNPN and SVGIG (reference sequence). There are 12 residues in the CDR3. Trimming cost V 6 bases and J 8 bases; bases outside gene matches: 6. CDR3 bases: TGTGCCTGTCGGGACAGGGGTCTCGGCTACACCTTC. This codes for CACRDRGLGYTF.

The genes are TRBV25-1 and TRBJ1-4; 9 nucleotides agree with TRBD1. CDR3 size: 16 residues. CDR1 is MGHDK and CDR2 is SYGVNS in the germline V gene. Unmatched junction bases numbered 7, after V lost 4 bases and J lost 4 bases. The CDR3 protein is CASSVGQGGNNEKLFF. The CDR3 DNA follows: TGTGCCAGCAGTGTGGGACAGGGAGGGAATAATGAAAAACTGTTTTTT.

The V call is TRBV24-1, the J call TRBJ2-1; 11 nucleotides align to TRBD2. The CDR3 is 15 residues long. V was clipped by 3 bases and J by 8 bases; unmatched bases: 5. Germline lookup yields CDR1 KGHDR and CDR2 SFDVKD. CDR3 region: CATSDVAGGPHEQFF. Here the CDR3 DNA reads TGTGCCACCAGTGATGTAGCGGGGGGGCCACATGAGCAGTTCTTC.

This clone was counted only a few times. The chain combines TRBV7-3 with TRBJ2-1, with D perhaps TRBD1 (5 bases). V dropped 5 bases and J dropped 10 bases, with 9 bases sitting between them. The length of the CDR3 is 11 residues. The V gene's germline CDR1 is SGHTA and CDR2 FQGTGA. CDR3 nucleotide sequence: TGTGCCAGCAGCCAGGGATCCGAGCAGTTCTTC. It specifies CASSQGSEQFF.

The V and J genes are TRBV7-2 and TRBJ1-2, with 9 bases that match TRBD1. V lost 5 bases to trimming and J lost 8 bases; unmatched junction nucleotides: 12. Per germline, CDR1 SGHTA and CDR2 FQGNSA. This CDR3 is 15 amino acids long. CDR3 DNA sequence: TGTGCCAGCAGCATACGACAGGGGGGGGTAAGAGGCTACACCTTC. It yields the protein CASSIRQGGVRGYTF.

The table lists this clone with a few counts. The chain joins TRBV5-4 to TRBJ2-2, with D tentatively TRBD1 (6 bases). Trimming pared 2 bases from V and 6 bases from J, leaving 14 bases between. This CDR3 spans 15 amino acids. Germline CDR1 SGHNT, CDR2 YYREEE (reference sequence). The CDR3 coding sequence is TGTGCCAGCAGCTTTGGACAGCGAACGGCCGGGGAGCTGTTTTTT. It is translated as CASSFGQRTAGELFF. The full variable domain, its missing parts supplied by reference TRBV5-4 and TRBJ2-2, is ETGVTQSPTHLIKTRGQQVTLRCSSQSGHNTVSWYQQALGQGPQFIFQYYREEENGRGNFPPRFSGLQFPNYSSELNVNALELDDSALYLCASSFGQRTAGELFFGEGSRLTVL.

The chain joins TRBV19 to TRBJ1-4, with TRBD1 as a possible D gene (5 bases). Germline CDR1 and CDR2: LNHDA and SQIVND (reference sequence). Trimming shortened V by 10 bases and J by 2 bases, and 14 bases separated the two germline ends. CDR3 length: 14 residues. The CDR3 DNA is TGTGCCACCTCCTCGGGGGATACTAATGAAAAACTGTTTTTT. It encodes CATSSGDTNEKLFF.

This clone was seen a single time. The chain is built from TRBV5-1 and TRBJ2-7, with D possibly being TRBD1 (6 bases). The V gene's germline CDR1 is SGHRS and CDR2 YFSETQ. CDR3 size: 14 residues. Trimming took off 3 bases at V and 2 bases at J, with 12 bases between the two ends. The DNA of the CDR3 is TGCGCCAGCAGCTGGGGTGGACAGACCTACGAGCAGTACTTC. Residues: CASSWGGQTYEQYF.

This clone was seen once. The J gene is TRBJ1-1, the V gene TRBV5-4; 9 positions match TRBD1. CDR1 and CDR2 (germline): SGHNT, YYREEE (reference sequence). V lost 3 bases and J lost 3; bases outside the gene matches: 6. CDR3 length: 15 amino acids. CDR3 residues: CASSSRDRADTEAFF. Written as DNA, the CDR3 is TGTGCCAGCAGCTCCCGGGACAGGGCGGACACTGAAGCTTTCTTT.

The chain has TRBV12-5 and TRBJ1-1; D is perhaps TRBD1 (5 bases). This CDR3 spans 15 amino acids. V lost 5 bases to trimming and J lost 1 base, with 14 bases between them. From germline, CDR1 is LGHNT and CDR2 FRNRAP. The CDR3 loop is CASGIPRTTNTEAFF. In DNA, the CDR3 is TGTGCTAGTGGTATTCCCCGGACAACGAACACTGAAGCTTTCTTT.

The rearrangement links TRBV7-6 to TRBJ2-7, with TRBD1 matching over 7 bases. This CDR3 is built from 15 residues. V lost 0 bases to trimming and J lost 2 bases; unmatched junction nucleotides: 4. Germline-derived CDR1 and CDR2 are SGHVS and FNYEAQ. The CDR3 reads CASSLAAGGTYEQYF. CDR3 nucleotides: TGTGCCAGCAGCTTAGCGGCAGGGGGAACCTACGAGCAGTACTTC.

This chain uses TRBV2 with TRBJ2-7; possible D gene TRBD2, 5 bases. V was cut by 7 bases and J by 1 base, with 17 bases left in between. Germline loops: CDR1 SNHLY, CDR2 FYNNEI. The CDR3 has 15 amino acids. CDR3: CASKVRGLGSYEQYF. For the CDR3, the DNA is TGTGCCAGCAAAGTTAGAGGACTGGGATCCTACGAGCAGTACTTC.

The chain has TRBV28 and TRBJ1-4; 8 positions agree with TRBD1. Germline loops: CDR1 MDHEN, CDR2 SYDVKM. CDR3 size: 15 residues. J gave up 6 bases and V 2 bases, and 5 bases lay outside the gene matches. The CDR3 DNA is TGTGCCAGCAGTTTAGTGACAGGGGTGCATGAAAAACTGTTTTTT. This translates into CASSLVTGVHEKLFF.

The J gene is TRBJ1-2, the V gene TRBV6-5, with TRBD1 as a possible D gene (6 bases). Per the germline V gene, CDR1 is MNHEY and CDR2 is SVGAGI. The CDR3 is made up of 13 amino acids. Trimming removed 6 bases at V and 5 bases at J, with 13 bases between. CDR3 bases: TGTGCCAGCAGGGACAGCTATACGTATGGCTACACCTTC. This sequence encodes CASRDSYTYGYTF.

The V call is TRBV10-3, the J call TRBJ1-1; 8 bases map to TRBD1. CDR1 and CDR2 from the germline V gene are ENHRY and SYGVKD. The CDR3 consists of 14 residues. The V gene end was trimmed by 3 bases and the J gene end by 1 base; junction bases not matched to a gene: 1. The CDR3 DNA follows: TGTGCCATCAGTGACCAGGGGGCGAACACTGAAGCTTTCTTT. This translates into CAISDQGANTEAFF.

The V call is TRBV10-2, the J call TRBJ1-2; D is uncertain. CDR3 length: 16 residues. Per germline, CDR1 WSHSY and CDR2 SAAADI. V lost 0 bases, J lost 6 bases, and 17 bases lay in between. Here the CDR3 reads CASSESRNPRSNGYTF. The DNA of the CDR3 is TGCGCCAGCAGTGAGTCCAGGAACCCGCGTTCTAATGGCTACACCTTC.

The chain links TRBV19 to TRBJ2-7; 7 bases map to TRBD1. The germline gives CDR1 LNHDA, CDR2 SQIVND (reference sequence). V lost 4 bases and J lost 2; bases outside the gene matches: 5. This CDR3 has 14 amino acids. The CDR3 nucleotides read TGTGCCAGTAGTACGGGACAGATAACCTACGAGCAGTACTTC. Translated: CASSTGQITYEQYF.

The CDR3 DNA is TGTGCCAGCAGCGTACGACAGGGGACTAATGAAAAACTGTTTTTT. Translation: CASSVRQGTNEKLFF. This chain connects TRBV7-9 to TRBJ1-4, with 8 bases lining up with TRBD1. The CDR3 consists of 15 residues. CDR1 and CDR2 (germline): SEHNR, FQNEAQ (reference sequence). V lost 5 bases and J lost 2; bases outside the gene matches: 4.

This clone has more than one count but fewer than ten. The chain employs TRBV10-1 and TRBJ1-1; D is ambiguous. The V gene lost 10 bases and the J gene lost 4 bases, with 16 bases spanning the gap. CDR1 and CDR2 (germline): WNHNN, SYGVQD (reference sequence). This CDR3 is built from 13 residues. CDR3 protein: CATRREEGTEAFF. The CDR3 nucleotides are TGCGCCACGAGAAGGGAGGAAGGCACTGAAGCTTTCTTT.

The V call is TRBV27, the J call TRBJ2-7, with D perhaps matching TRBD1 (5 bases). This CDR3 has 13 residues. V was pared by 5 bases and J by 2 bases, with 10 bases between. Germline CDR1 and CDR2: MNHEY and SMNVEV (reference sequence). CDR3 sequence reads: CASSQRGAYEQYF. CDR3 sequence (DNA): TGTGCCAGCAGTCAAAGGGGTGCCTACGAGCAGTACTTC.